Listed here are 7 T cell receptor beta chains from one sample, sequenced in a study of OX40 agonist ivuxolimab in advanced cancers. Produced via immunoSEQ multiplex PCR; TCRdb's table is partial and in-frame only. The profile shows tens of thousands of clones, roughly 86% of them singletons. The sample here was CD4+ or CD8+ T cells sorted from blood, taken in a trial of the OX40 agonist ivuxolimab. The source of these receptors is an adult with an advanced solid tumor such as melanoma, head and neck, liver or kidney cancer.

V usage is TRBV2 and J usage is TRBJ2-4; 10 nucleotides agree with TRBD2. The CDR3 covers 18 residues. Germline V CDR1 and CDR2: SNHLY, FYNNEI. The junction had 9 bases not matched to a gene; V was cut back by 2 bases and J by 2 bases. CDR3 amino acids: CASSERLAGAETKNIQYF. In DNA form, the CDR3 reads TGTGCCAGCAGTGAAAGGCTAGCGGGAGCGGAGACCAAAAACATTCAGTACTTC. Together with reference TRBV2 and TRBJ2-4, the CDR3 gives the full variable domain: EPEVTQTPSHQVTQMGQEVILRCVPISNHLYFYWYRQILGQKVEFLVSFYNNEISEKSEIFDDQFSVERPDGSNFTLKIRSTKLEDSAMYFCASSERLAGAETKNIQYFGAGTRLSVL.

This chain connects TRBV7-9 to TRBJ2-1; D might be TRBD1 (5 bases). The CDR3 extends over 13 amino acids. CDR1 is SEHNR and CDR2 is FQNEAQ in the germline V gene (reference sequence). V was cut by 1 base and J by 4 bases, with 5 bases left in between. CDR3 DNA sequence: TGTGCCAGCAGCTTAGACAGGTACAATGAGCAGTTCTTC. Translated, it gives CASSLDRYNEQFF. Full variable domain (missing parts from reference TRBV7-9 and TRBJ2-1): DTGVSQNPRHKITKRGQNVTFRCDPISEHNRLYWYRQTLGQGPEFLTYFQNEAQLEKSRLLSDRFSAERPKGSFSTLEIQRTEQGDSAMYLCASSLDRYNEQFFGPGTRLTVL.

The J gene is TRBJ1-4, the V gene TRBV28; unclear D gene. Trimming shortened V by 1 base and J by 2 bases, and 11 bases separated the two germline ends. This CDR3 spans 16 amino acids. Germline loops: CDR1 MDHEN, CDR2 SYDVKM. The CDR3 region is CASSLYRWYTNEKLFF. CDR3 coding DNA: TGTGCCAGCAGTTTATACCGATGGTACACTAATGAAAAACTGTTTTTT.

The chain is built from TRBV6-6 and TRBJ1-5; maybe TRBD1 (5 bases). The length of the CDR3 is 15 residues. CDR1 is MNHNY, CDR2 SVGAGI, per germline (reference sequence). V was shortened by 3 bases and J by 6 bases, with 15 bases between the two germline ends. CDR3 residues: CASSYISGQGQPQHF. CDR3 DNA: TGTGCCAGCAGTTATATATCAGGGCAGGGTCAGCCCCAGCATTTT.

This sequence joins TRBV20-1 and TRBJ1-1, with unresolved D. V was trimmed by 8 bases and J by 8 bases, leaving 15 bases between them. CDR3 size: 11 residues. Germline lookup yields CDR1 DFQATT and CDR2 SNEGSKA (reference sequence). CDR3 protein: CSRPGTVEAFF. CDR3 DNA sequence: TGCAGTCGCCCAGGCACCGTGGAAGCTTTCTTT.

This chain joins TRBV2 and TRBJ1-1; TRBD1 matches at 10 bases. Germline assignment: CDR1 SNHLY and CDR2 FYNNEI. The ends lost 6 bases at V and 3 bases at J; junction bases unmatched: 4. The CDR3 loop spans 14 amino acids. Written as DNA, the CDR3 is TGTGCCAGCAGCCGGGACAGGGGAGACACTGAAGCTTTCTTT. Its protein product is CASSRDRGDTEAFF.

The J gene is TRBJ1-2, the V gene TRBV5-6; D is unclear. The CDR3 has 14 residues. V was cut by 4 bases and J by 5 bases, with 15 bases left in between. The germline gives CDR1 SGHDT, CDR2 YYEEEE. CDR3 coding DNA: TGTGCCAGCAGCCTACCTCAGGCGGGTTATGGCTACACCTTC. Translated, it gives CASSLPQAGYGYTF.